These 9 T cell receptor beta chains were sequenced from one sample in a study of OX40 agonist ivuxolimab in advanced cancers. The table came from immunoSEQ multiplex PCR; TCRdb's copy has only in-frame clones and leaves some out. The sample records about 50,000 clones, approximately 80% being singletons. Material: CD4+ or CD8+ T cells sorted from blood, obtained in a trial of the OX40 agonist ivuxolimab. The receptors shown here come from an adult with an advanced solid tumor such as melanoma, head and neck, liver or kidney cancer.

This clone was seen just once. The rearrangement links TRBV7-3 to TRBJ2-7; TRBD1 aligns across 8 bases. Losses at the gene ends were 5 bases for V and 2 bases for J; bases not matched to a gene: 11. The CDR3 has 16 amino acids. CDR1 SGHTA and CDR2 FQGTGA come from the germline V gene. The DNA of the CDR3 is TGTGCCAGCAGCCCACAGGGGGAAGGAGCCCCCTACGAGCAGTACTTC. Encoded protein: CASSPQGEGAPYEQYF.

The chain combines TRBV28 with TRBJ1-2; TRBD1 might be the D (5 bases). V lost 3 bases, J lost 8 bases, and 10 bases lay in between. CDR1 MDHEN and CDR2 SYDVKM come from the germline V gene. This CDR3 is built from 12 residues. This CDR3 is CASSFQGRGYTF. The CDR3 DNA is TGTGCCAGCAGTTTCCAGGGCAGGGGCTACACCTTC.

This clone has only one observation. The CDR3 nucleotides are TGTGCCAGCAGCCCGACAGGCGGGAACGTCAATGAGCAGTTCTTC. This gives the protein CASSPTGGNVNEQFF. This rearrangement joins TRBV7-3 to TRBJ2-1, with D possibly called TRBD1 or TRBD2 (6 bases each). V lost 5 bases and J lost 6, with 17 bases in between. Germline assignment: CDR1 SGHTA and CDR2 FQGTGA. This CDR3 comprises 15 residues.

V gene TRBV6-5 combines with J gene TRBJ2-7; 9 bases line up with TRBD1. Losses at the gene ends were 4 bases for V and 5 bases for J; bases not matched to a gene: 6. The CDR3 loop spans 14 amino acids. Germline V gives CDR1 MNHEY, CDR2 SVGAGI. The CDR3 reads CASSLGTGKNEQYF. CDR3 DNA: TGTGCCAGCAGTTTAGGGACAGGGAAGAACGAGCAGTACTTC.

CDR3 sequence: CASKGFVQGNYGYTF. CDR3 nucleotides: TGTGCCAGCAAGGGGTTCGTACAGGGGAACTATGGCTACACCTTC. J is TRBJ1-2 and V is TRBV19; 7 positions agree with TRBD1. CDR3 size: 15 residues. Germline V gives CDR1 LNHDA, CDR2 SQIVND (reference sequence). V was clipped by 9 bases and J by 2 bases; unmatched bases: 12.

The CDR3 bases are TGTGCCTGGGGACTAGCTCGTGATGAGCAGTTCTTC. The encoded protein is CAWGLARDEQFF. The chain has TRBV30 and TRBJ2-1, with TRBD2 matching 8 bases. Germline assignment: CDR1 GTSNPN and CDR2 SVGIG (reference sequence). There are 12 residues in the CDR3. V was clipped by 5 bases and J by 8 bases; unmatched bases: 5.

V and J are TRBV5-1 and TRBJ2-2; 9 bases are shared with TRBD2. The CDR3 sequence is 15 residues long. The V segment lost 4 bases and the J segment 3 bases; nucleotides outside the gene matches: 4. Germline assignment: CDR1 SGHRS and CDR2 YFSETQ. The CDR3 here is CASSRSGGDTGELFF. The CDR3 coding sequence is TGCGCCAGCAGCCGTAGCGGGGGAGACACCGGGGAGCTGTTTTTT.

The rearrangement uses TRBV7-2 and TRBJ2-3; D is undetermined. Germline V gene sequence: CDR1 SGHTA, CDR2 FQGNSA. Trimming shortened V by 2 bases and J by 3 bases, and 6 bases separated the two germline ends. This CDR3 is 13 amino acids long. CDR3 nucleotide sequence: TGTGCCAGCAGCTTAAGGCTTACAGATACGCAGTATTTT. This sequence encodes CASSLRLTDTQYF.

The rearrangement links TRBV7-6 to TRBJ2-7; perhaps TRBD1 as D (5 bases). Germline V gene lookup returns CDR1 SGHVS and CDR2 FNYEAQ. V lost 2 bases and J lost 0, with 20 bases in between. The CDR3 totals 18 residues. CDR3 sequence reads: CASSLLSTQEPRSYEQYF. CDR3 DNA sequence: TGTGCCAGCAGCTTATTAAGTACACAGGAACCTCGCTCCTACGAGCAGTACTTC.